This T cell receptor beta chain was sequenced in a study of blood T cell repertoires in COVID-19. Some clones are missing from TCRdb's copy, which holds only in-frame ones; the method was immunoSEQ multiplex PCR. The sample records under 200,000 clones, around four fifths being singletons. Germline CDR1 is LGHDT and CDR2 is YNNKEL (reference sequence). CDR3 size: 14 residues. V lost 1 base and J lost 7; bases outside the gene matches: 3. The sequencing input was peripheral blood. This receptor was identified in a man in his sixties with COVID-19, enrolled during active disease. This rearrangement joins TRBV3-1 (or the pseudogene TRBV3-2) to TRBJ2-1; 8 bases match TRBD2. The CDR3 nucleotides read TGTGCCAGCAGCCAAGGGGGCGGGAGGAATGAGCAGTTCTTC. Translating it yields CASSQGGGRNEQFF.